This T cell receptor beta chain comes out of a study of T cells in Graves' hyperthyroidism and ophthalmopathy (dated by TCRdb to about 2019). Regarding the study in general: Peripheral blood samples were taken at initial diagnosis, before any treatment was given. To identify TCR V-J signatures that set the groups apart, the researchers used a discovery cohort of roughly 100 patients, made up of 40 to 45 with Graves' ophthalmopathy and some 60 with stable Graves' hyperthyroidism. An independent validation cohort of around 19 hyperthyroidism patients and 17 patients who later progressed to ophthalmopathy tested prospective prediction of ophthalmopathy. The 100 or so discovery patients were randomly split 7:3 into training and test sets. In addition, the study compared T-cell repertoires in thyroid tissue and in blood from about six Graves' hyperthyroidism patients. After blood sampling, hyperthyroidism patients were treated with methimazole at a starting dose of 30 mg daily, and ophthalmopathy patients were treated with high-dose intravenous methylprednisolone. TCR Vbeta CDR3 sequencing of fewer than 150 peripheral blood samples (approximately 44 ophthalmopathy, 75 hyperthyroidism and around 17 progressor patients) is reported in the paper.

Moderately to severely active disease, a Clinical Activity Score of at least 3, a NOSPECS grade of at least 4, and a duration under 3 months were present in ophthalmopathy patients. Exclusion was applied to patients with uncontrolled infections, other autoimmune diseases, pregnancy or lactation. Clinical symptoms, serum thyroxine and TRAb, thyroid ultrasound, and orbital computed tomography formed the basis for the diagnoses. PBMCs were isolated from 10 ml of fresh peripheral blood by Ficoll-Paque density gradient centrifugation. Trizol reagent was used to extract total RNA, and RNA quality was then checked on an Agilent 2100 Bioanalyzer. The TCR beta CDR3 regions were amplified from the RNA transcripts. A first-round RT-PCR of the TCR CDR3 used the HTBI primer set with the Qiagen OneStep RT-PCR kit. A second multiplex PCR round built the libraries, followed by size selection and purification. Paired-end sequencing of the libraries was performed with 100 bp reads on an Illumina HiSeq2000. As for the authors' bioinformatics: SOAPnuke was used to process the raw data, removing reads that contained adapters or uncalled bases, had a mean Phred below 15, or lacked an exact match to the constant primer or identifier. COPE v1.2.5 was used to merge high-quality paired reads, and clonotypes were defined as unique nucleotide sequences. MiTCR v1.1 was used to align clonotypes to the IMGT TRBV, TRBD and TRBJ reference segments. Analysis was restricted to V-J combinations with a frequency above 0.0001, which covered 99% to 99.2% of repertoires. A TCS score was defined as the ratio of F50 (clonal expansion) to E x V (chaos), with BLOSUM62-based TCRdist applied between CDR3 peptides within each V-J. Welch's t-statistics and random forest reduced fewer than 550 V-J features to 10 to 15, which were used in a naive Bayes classifier (R e1071). The public reads were quality trimmed at Q25 with fastp and then assembled into clones with MiXCR by TCRdb, keeping productive beta chains. Each record represents a unique CDR3 protein, reported with the most common genes and DNA among its rows. These V and J calls derive from TCRdb rather than the authors' analysis. Within this sample are fewer than 500,000 distinct CDR3 sequences, with about 15% of them counted one time only. The top ten constitute around 20% of the sample.

The research as a whole found: In cross-validation, a model built on a 13 V-J signature told ophthalmopathy apart from stable hyperthyroidism with 85% to 90% sensitivity and 81% to 82% specificity, and in testing the same model reached 80%/75%. No statistical method was used to fix the sample size in advance, and group allocation was not hidden from the investigators. Most expanded thyroid clonotypes (frequency above 0.001) were also detected in blood, a finding suggesting that blood repertoires may reflect thyroid immune responses. During validation, the model predicted progression to ophthalmopathy a median of approximately 6.5 months ahead of onset, with almost 71% sensitivity and under 85% specificity.

This clonotype was seen many times. What this receptor recognizes is not known. The sample holds no much larger clone one base away, and base qualities are not on file. CDR1 and CDR2, looked up from the germline V gene, are MDHEN and SYDVKM. The junction shows trimming of 8 bases on V and 4 bases on J, plus 14 bases between the germline ends. The CDR3 sequence holds 13 residues, the cysteine and phenylalanine included. The entry retains the CDR3 DNA only, 39 bases that are in frame from base 1. The receptor was isolated from a young woman with Graves' ophthalmopathy. Recombination connected TRBV28 to TRBJ1-1; the D gene lacks a confident call. Sequencing input: blood. The CDR3 protein sequence reads: CASENFRATEAFF. The nucleotides read TGTGCCAGCGAAAATTTTCGGGCCACTGAAGCTTTCTTT.